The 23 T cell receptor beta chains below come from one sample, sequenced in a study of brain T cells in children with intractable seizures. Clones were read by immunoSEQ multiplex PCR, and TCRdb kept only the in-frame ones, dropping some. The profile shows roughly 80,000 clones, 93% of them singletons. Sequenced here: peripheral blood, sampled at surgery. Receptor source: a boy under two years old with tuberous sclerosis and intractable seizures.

The CDR3: CASSSTDPSSGSRSDTQYF. CDR3 DNA sequence: TGTGCCAGCAGCTCCACCGATCCCTCTAGCGGGAGTCGCTCAGATACGCAGTATTTT. The chain employs TRBV13 and TRBJ2-3; 10 nucleotides match TRBD2. The germline CDR1 and CDR2 sequences are PRHDT and FYEKMQ (reference sequence). This CDR3 has 19 residues. The V segment lost 4 bases and the J segment 4 bases; nucleotides outside the gene matches: 17.

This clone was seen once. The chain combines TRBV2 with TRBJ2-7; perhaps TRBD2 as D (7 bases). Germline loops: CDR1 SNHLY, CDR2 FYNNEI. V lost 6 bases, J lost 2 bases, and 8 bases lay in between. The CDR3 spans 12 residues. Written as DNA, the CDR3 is TGTGCCAGCAGGGGGGGGCCCTACGAGCAGTACTTC. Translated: CASRGGPYEQYF.

CDR3 sequence (DNA): TGTGCCAGCAGCCCATGGGACAGGAGGTCACCCCTCCACTTT. This encodes CASSPWDRRSPLHF. This sequence joins TRBV14 and TRBJ1-6, with 8 bases identical to TRBD1. Germline V gene sequence: CDR1 SGHDN, CDR2 FVKESK. V dropped 4 bases and J dropped 10; count of bases not matched to a gene: 6. This CDR3 spans 14 amino acids. Full variable domain (remainder filled in from reference TRBV14 and TRBJ1-6): EAGVTQFPSHSVIEKGQTVTLRCDPISGHDNLYWYRRVMGKEIKFLLHFVKESKQDESGMPNNRFLAERTGGTYSTLKVQPAELEDSGVYFCASSPWDRRSPLHFGNGTRLTVT.

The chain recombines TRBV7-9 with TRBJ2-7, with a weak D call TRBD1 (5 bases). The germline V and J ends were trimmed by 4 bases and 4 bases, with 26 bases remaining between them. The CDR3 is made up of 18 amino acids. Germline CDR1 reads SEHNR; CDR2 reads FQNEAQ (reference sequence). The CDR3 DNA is TGTGCCAGCAGCTCCGAACCTAAGGGGCGGAATTGGCTATACGAGCAGTACTTC. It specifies CASSSEPKGRNWLYEQYF.

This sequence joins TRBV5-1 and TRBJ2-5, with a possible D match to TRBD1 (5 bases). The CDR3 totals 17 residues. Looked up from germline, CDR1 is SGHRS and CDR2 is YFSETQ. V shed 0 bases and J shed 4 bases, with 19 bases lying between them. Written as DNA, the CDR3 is TGCGCCAGCAGCTTGGAGTCATTCAGCAGGGTGGGAGAGACCCAGTACTTC. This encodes CASSLESFSRVGETQYF.

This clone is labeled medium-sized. The DNA of the CDR3 is TGTGCCTGGAGAGGGATAGGGGGTGGCACTGAAGCTTTCTTT. Amino acid sequence: CAWRGIGGGTEAFF. The chain employs TRBV30 and TRBJ1-1; a possible D gene is TRBD1 (6 bases). CDR3 length equals 14 residues. Germline lookup yields CDR1 GTSNPN and CDR2 SVGIG (reference sequence). V lost 3 bases to trimming and J lost 4 bases, with 15 bases between them.

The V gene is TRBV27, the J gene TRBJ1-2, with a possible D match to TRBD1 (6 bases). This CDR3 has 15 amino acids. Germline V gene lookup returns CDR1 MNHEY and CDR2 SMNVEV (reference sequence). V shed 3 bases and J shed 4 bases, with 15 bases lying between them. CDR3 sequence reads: CASSLSFGTPYGYTF. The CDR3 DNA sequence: TGTGCCAGCAGTTTGTCATTCGGGACACCCTATGGCTACACCTTC.

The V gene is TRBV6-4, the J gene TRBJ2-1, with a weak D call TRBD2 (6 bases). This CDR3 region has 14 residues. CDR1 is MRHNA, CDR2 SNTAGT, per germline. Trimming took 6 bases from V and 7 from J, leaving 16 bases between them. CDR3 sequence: CASSPSREGNEQFF. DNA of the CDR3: TGTGCCAGCAGCCCCTCGCGGGAAGGTAATGAGCAGTTCTTC.

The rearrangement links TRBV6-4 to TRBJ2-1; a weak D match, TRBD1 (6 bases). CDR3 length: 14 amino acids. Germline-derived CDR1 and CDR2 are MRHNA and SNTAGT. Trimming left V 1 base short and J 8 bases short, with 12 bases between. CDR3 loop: CASSDLTQGDEQFF. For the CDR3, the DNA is TGTGCCAGCAGTGACTTGACACAGGGTGATGAGCAGTTCTTC.

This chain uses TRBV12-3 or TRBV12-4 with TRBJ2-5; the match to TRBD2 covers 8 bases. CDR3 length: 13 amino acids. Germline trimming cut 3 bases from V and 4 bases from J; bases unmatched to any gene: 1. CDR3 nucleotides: TGTGCCAGCAGTTTCACTAGCGGAGAGACCCAGTACTTC. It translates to CASSFTSGETQYF.

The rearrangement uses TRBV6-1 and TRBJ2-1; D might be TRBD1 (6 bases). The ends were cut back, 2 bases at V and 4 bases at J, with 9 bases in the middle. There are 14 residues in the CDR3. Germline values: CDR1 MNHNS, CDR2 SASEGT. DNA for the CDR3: TGTGCCAGCAGTGAACGGGACACATACAATGAGCAGTTCTTC. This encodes CASSERDTYNEQFF.

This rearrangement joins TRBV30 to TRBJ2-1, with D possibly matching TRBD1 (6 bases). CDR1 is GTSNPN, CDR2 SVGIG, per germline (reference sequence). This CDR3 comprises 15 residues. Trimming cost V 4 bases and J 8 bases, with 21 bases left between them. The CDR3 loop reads CAWTPGTTSTDEQFF. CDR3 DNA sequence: TGTGCCTGGACCCCTGGGACAACCTCGACGGATGAGCAGTTCTTC.

In DNA form, the CDR3 reads TGTGCCAGCAGCTTAGGACTAGCGGGAGGAAAGACCCAGTACTTC. This sequence encodes CASSLGLAGGKTQYF. V usage is TRBV7-6 and J usage is TRBJ2-5; 13 bases agree with TRBD2. Trimming removed 1 base from V and 6 bases from J; junction bases left unmatched: 2. The CDR3 spans 15 residues. Germline V gene data show CDR1 as SGHVS and CDR2 as FNYEAQ.

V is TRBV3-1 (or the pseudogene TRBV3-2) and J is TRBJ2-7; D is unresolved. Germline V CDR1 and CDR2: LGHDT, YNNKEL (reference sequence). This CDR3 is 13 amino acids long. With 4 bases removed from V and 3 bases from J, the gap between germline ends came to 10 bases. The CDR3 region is CASSLTVDYEQYF. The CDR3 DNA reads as TGTGCCAGCAGCCTAACGGTCGACTACGAGCAGTACTTC.

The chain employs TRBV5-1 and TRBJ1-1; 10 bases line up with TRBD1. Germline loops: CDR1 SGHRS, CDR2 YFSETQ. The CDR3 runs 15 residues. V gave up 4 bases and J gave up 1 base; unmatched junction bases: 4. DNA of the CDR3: TGCGCCAGCAGCATACGGACAGGGGGGAACACTGAAGCTTTCTTT. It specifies CASSIRTGGNTEAFF.

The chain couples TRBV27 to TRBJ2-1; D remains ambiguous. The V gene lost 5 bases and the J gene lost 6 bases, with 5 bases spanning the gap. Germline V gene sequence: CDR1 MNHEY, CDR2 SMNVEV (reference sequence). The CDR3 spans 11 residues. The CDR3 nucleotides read TGTGCCAGCAGTCAAGGCAATGAGCAGTTCTTC. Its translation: CASSQGNEQFF.

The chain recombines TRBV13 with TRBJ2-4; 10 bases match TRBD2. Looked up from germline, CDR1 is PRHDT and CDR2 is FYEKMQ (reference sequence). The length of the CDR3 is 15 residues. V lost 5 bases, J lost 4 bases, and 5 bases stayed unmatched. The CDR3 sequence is CASSVAGGPKNIQYF. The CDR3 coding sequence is TGTGCCAGCAGCGTAGCGGGGGGTCCGAAAAACATTCAGTACTTC.

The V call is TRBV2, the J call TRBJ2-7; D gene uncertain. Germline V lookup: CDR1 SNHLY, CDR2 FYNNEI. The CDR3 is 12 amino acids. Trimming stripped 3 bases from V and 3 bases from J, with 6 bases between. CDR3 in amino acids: CASSDNSYEQYF. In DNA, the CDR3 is TGTGCCAGCAGTGATAACAGCTACGAGCAGTACTTC.

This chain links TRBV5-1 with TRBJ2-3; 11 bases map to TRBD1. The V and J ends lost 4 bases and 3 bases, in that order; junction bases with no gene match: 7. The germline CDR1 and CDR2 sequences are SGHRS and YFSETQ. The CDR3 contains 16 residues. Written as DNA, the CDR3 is TGCGCCAGCAGCCAGGAGGGACAGGGGGAGACAGATACGCAGTATTTT. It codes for CASSQEGQGETDTQYF.

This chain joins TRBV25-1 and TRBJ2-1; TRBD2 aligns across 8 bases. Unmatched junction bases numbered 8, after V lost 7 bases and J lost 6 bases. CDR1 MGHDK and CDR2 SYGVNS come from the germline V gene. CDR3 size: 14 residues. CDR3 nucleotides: TGTGCCAGCACCAAACCGGGACTAGTCAATGAGCAGTTCTTC. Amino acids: CASTKPGLVNEQFF.

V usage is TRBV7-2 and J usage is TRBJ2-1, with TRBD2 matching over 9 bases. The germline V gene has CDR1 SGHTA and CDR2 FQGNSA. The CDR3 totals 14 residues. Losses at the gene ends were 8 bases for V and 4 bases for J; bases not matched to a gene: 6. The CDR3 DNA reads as TGTGCCAGCGCTTTTAGCGGGGGTTACAATGAGCAGTTCTTC. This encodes CASAFSGGYNEQFF.

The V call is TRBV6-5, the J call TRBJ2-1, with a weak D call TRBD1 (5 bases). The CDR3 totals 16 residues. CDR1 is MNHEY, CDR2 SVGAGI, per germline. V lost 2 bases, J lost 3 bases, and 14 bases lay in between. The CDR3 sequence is CASSYNSGLFYNEQFF. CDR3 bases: TGTGCCAGCAGTTACAACTCAGGGCTTTTCTACAATGAGCAGTTCTTC.

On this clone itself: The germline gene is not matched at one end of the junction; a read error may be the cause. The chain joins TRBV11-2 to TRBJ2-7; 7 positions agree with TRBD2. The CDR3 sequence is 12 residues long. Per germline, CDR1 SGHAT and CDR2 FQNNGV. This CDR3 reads CAGSLRGSEQYF. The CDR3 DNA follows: TGTGCCGGCAGCTTACGCGGGAGCGAGCAGTACTTC. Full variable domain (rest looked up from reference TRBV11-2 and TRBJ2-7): EAGVAQSPRYKIIEKRQSVAFWCNPISGHATLYWYQQILGQGPKLLIQFQNNGVVDDSQLPKDRFSAERLKGVDSTLKIQPAKLEDSAVYLCAGSLRGSEQYFGPGTRLTVT.